What follows describes a single T cell receptor (beta chain). Sequenced by immunoSEQ multiplex PCR; TCRdb stores in-frame clones only, minus some. The repertoire holds under 350,000 clones, with around 85% as singletons. Grouping used clinical history reported by participants in a survey and questionnaire. This entry belongs to a study of blood T cell repertoires in COVID-19. The CDR3 sequence is 14 residues long. Germline CDR1 is SGDLS and CDR2 is YYNGEE. V lost 8 bases and J lost 0, with 13 bases in between. The sample consisted of PBMCs or T cells enriched from blood (not recorded which). This rearrangement joins TRBV9 to TRBJ2-3, with D unclear. The sequence came from a woman aged 40 to 50 with acute COVID-19. The CDR3 sequence is CASSLGPSTDTQYF. In DNA form, the CDR3 reads TGTGCCAGTTCCCTGGGCCCTAGCACAGATACGCAGTATTTT.